Listed below are T cell receptor beta chains from one sample, sequenced in a study of T cell repertoires in cytomegalovirus infection. Their recognized antigens are unknown. TCRdb called the reads again in MiXCR, with one record for every CDR3 protein. The repertoire holds approximately 300,000 distinct CDR3 sequences, with 25% to 35% as singletons. This material consisted of cultured PBMCs, taken from culture after CMV antigen stimulation. The receptors were gathered from a human donor in good health (CMV status not recorded). Some clones in this sample may be carry-over from other donors' samples. The conserved cysteine and the conserved F or W are not part of the CDR3 here. Fields, in order: D gene, J gene, clone size, V gene, CDR3 protein. The D gene is left open where the match is weak. Clone size is shown for a subset of rows, as once, few, many or a class of expanded clone.

D gene: TRBD2; J gene: TRBJ2-1; clone size: .; V gene: TRBV25-1; CDR3 protein: ASRESSGRSYNEQF
D gene: TRBD2; J gene: TRBJ2-1; clone size: few; V gene: TRBV6-5; CDR3 protein: ASSPLAGGENEQF
D gene: .; J gene: TRBJ2-4; clone size: few; V gene: TRBV7-2; CDR3 protein: ASSQGTAKNIQY
D gene: .; J gene: TRBJ1-1; clone size: many; V gene: TRBV7-3; CDR3 protein: ASSLAQGLNTEAF
D gene: .; J gene: TRBJ2-1; clone size: .; V gene: TRBV29-1; CDR3 protein: SVEGAGNEQF
D gene: TRBD2; J gene: TRBJ2-7; clone size: .; V gene: TRBV12-3/TRBV12-4; CDR3 protein: ASSLMSSGNPGRY
D gene: TRBD1; J gene: TRBJ2-7; clone size: .; V gene: TRBV2; CDR3 protein: ASSWDRGISYEQY
D gene: TRBD1; J gene: TRBJ2-3; clone size: .; V gene: TRBV4-2; CDR3 protein: ASSQDGGQGPTDTQY
D gene: TRBD1; J gene: TRBJ2-1; clone size: .; V gene: TRBV5-4; CDR3 protein: ASSQTGGGYNEQF
D gene: TRBD2; J gene: TRBJ2-1; clone size: .; V gene: TRBV24-1; CDR3 protein: ATSESSGSSYNEQF
D gene: .; J gene: TRBJ1-1; clone size: .; V gene: TRBV18; CDR3 protein: ASSSRDQTEAF
D gene: .; J gene: TRBJ1-1; clone size: many; V gene: TRBV12-3/TRBV12-4; CDR3 protein: ASSLSGVNTEAF
D gene: .; J gene: TRBJ2-5; clone size: .; V gene: TRBV23-1; CDR3 protein: ASLTVGGLQETQY
D gene: TRBD2; J gene: TRBJ2-1; clone size: .; V gene: TRBV7-2; CDR3 protein: ASSLAGTSGGTEQF
D gene: .; J gene: TRBJ2-6; clone size: .; V gene: TRBV30; CDR3 protein: AWRGGTGANVLT
D gene: .; J gene: TRBJ2-7; clone size: .; V gene: TRBV20-1; CDR3 protein: SARYKPYEQY
D gene: .; J gene: TRBJ1-5; clone size: many; V gene: TRBV5-1; CDR3 protein: ASSPGTSDQPQH
D gene: .; J gene: TRBJ1-1; clone size: .; V gene: TRBV5-1; CDR3 protein: ASSLAIENTEAF
D gene: TRBD2; J gene: TRBJ2-1; clone size: .; V gene: TRBV7-2; CDR3 protein: ASSLGWGGYNEQF
D gene: .; J gene: TRBJ2-3; clone size: .; V gene: TRBV12-3/TRBV12-4; CDR3 protein: ASRGITDTQY
D gene: .; J gene: TRBJ1-6; clone size: .; V gene: TRBV12-3/TRBV12-4; CDR3 protein: ASSFGRNNSPLH
D gene: .; J gene: TRBJ2-5; clone size: .; V gene: TRBV18; CDR3 protein: ASSPLTRTGTKTQY
D gene: TRBD2; J gene: TRBJ2-1; clone size: few; V gene: TRBV7-6; CDR3 protein: ASSRRPGLTYNEQF
D gene: .; J gene: TRBJ1-2; clone size: .; V gene: TRBV7-9; CDR3 protein: ASSLGGAGRDYGYT
D gene: TRBD2; J gene: TRBJ2-3; clone size: .; V gene: TRBV24-1; CDR3 protein: ATSDLGHSPGLAGFGSTDTQY
D gene: .; J gene: TRBJ2-1; clone size: few; V gene: TRBV19; CDR3 protein: ASSKVGLNGNEQF
D gene: .; J gene: TRBJ1-2; clone size: many; V gene: TRBV6-5; CDR3 protein: ASSYGDAYGYT
D gene: TRBD1; J gene: TRBJ2-5; clone size: few; V gene: TRBV7-7; CDR3 protein: ASSPDREGTQY